The rows below give T cell receptor beta chains drawn from one sample of a study of naive and memory T cell subsets. TCRdb re-called the 5' RACE reads through MiXCR, storing one row per CDR3 protein. The sample lists tens of thousands of distinct CDR3 sequences; 5.5% to 8.5% were seen once. Receptor source: a male donor in good health. Both conserved end residues are trimmed from each CDR3. Each record gives: D gene, J gene, V gene, CDR3 protein. The D gene is left open where the match is weak.

NA	TRBJ1-1	TRBV6-4	ASSDYGGAQDREHTEAF
TRBD1	TRBJ1-4	TRBV6-1	ASSPRGKVTNEKLF
NA	TRBJ2-1	TRBV19	ASSIGFPAAITEQF
NA	TRBJ2-5	TRBV29-1	SVLGSQETQY
NA	TRBJ2-3	TRBV6-1	ASSPPAGSTDTQY
NA	TRBJ2-1	TRBV20-1	SASEGLSYNEQF
NA	TRBJ2-5	TRBV12-2	ASRPPRGVKETQY
NA	TRBJ1-2	TRBV10-2	ASSVSELGSYGYT
TRBD1	TRBJ2-1	TRBV3-1	ASSQQQGAIGNEQF
NA	TRBJ2-1	TRBV6-1	ASSERVVRVKF
TRBD1	TRBJ2-1	TRBV5-1	ASSSTGGLYDEQF
NA	TRBJ1-1	TRBV18	ASSPLINGDTEAF
NA	TRBJ1-1	TRBV30	AWSLDSMNTEAF
NA	TRBJ2-2	TRBV12-3/TRBV12-4	ASSLIGHNTGELF
NA	TRBJ2-3	TRBV12-5	ASALPIDTQY
NA	TRBJ2-5	TRBV29-1	SVVPPPETQY
NA	TRBJ1-1	TRBV20-1	SARDRNTEAF
TRBD1	TRBJ2-1	TRBV5-5	ASSYGQGAGNEQF
NA	TRBJ1-5	TRBV7-8	ASSFEGGGGYSNQPQH
TRBD1	TRBJ2-1	TRBV7-9	ASSLGQVTYNEQF
NA	TRBJ2-1	TRBV7-8	ASSGEGDVSYNEQF
NA	TRBJ2-3	TRBV2	ASSGDFRPVS
TRBD1	TRBJ2-3	TRBV5-1	ASSVNRGDTQY
NA	TRBJ1-5	TRBV6-6	ASSYTAYNQPQH
TRBD1	TRBJ1-3	TRBV2	ASDTQGVSGNTIC
NA	TRBJ1-2	TRBV7-2	ASTLTPTDSNYGYT
NA	TRBJ2-3	TRBV27	ASSLWGRSTDTQY
TRBD1	TRBJ2-3	TRBV5-6	ASSLRGQSTDTQY
TRBD1	TRBJ1-2	TRBV5-6	ASSFGQGATNYGYT
NA	TRBJ2-7	TRBV12-3/TRBV12-4	ASSARGLNYEQY
NA	TRBJ1-2	TRBV29-1	SVFPSPNYGYT
TRBD2	TRBJ2-7	TRBV6-2/TRBV6-3	ASSSLTSGSYEQY
NA	TRBJ2-3	TRBV20-1	SARDQWRDTQY
NA	TRBJ2-1	TRBV5-1	ASSLVGSGNEQF
NA	TRBJ2-1	TRBV20-1	SARLAGSSYNEQF
NA	TRBJ2-7	TRBV12-3/TRBV12-4	ASSHSRVTYEQY
NA	TRBJ1-2	TRBV29-1	SVRQTGNYGYT
NA	TRBJ1-5	TRBV6-6	ASSATAVQPQH
TRBD2	TRBJ2-7	TRBV7-9	ASSLEAGGPYEQY
TRBD2	TRBJ2-3	TRBV10-3	AISGSGGEDTQY
TRBD2	TRBJ2-3	TRBV7-9	ASGPAGGTDTQY
TRBD2	TRBJ2-5	TRBV3-1	ASSQTSGGETQY
NA	TRBJ2-2	TRBV11-3	ASSLGLANTGELF
NA	TRBJ1-5	TRBV27	ASSAQGRQPQH
TRBD1	TRBJ1-1	TRBV7-6	ASSWTGDTEAF